This paragraph covers one TCR beta chain sequence. The protocol was immunoSEQ multiplex PCR, while the TCRdb copy is restricted to in-frame clones and leaves out a portion. Of 210,000 or so clones listed, under 90% were seen once; the top ten hold 15% to 20%. This sample is drawn from a study of blood T cell repertoires in COVID-19. Study information: In each case, the material was cDNA or gDNA derived from T cells, B-cell-depleted T cells, or PBMCs.

V lost 4 bases to trimming and J lost 7 bases; unmatched junction nucleotides: 11. Germline CDR1 and CDR2: SGHNT and YYREEE (reference sequence). CDR3 length: 15 amino acids. The TCR comes from a woman of 80 years or more with active or convalescent COVID-19. This chain uses TRBV5-4 with TRBJ1-2, with 9 bases identical to TRBD1. Sequenced material: peripheral blood. The DNA of the CDR3 is TGTGCCAGCAGCCCTACTGGGACAGGGAGGTTTGGCTACACCTTC. Translated, it gives CASSPTGTGRFGYTF. Full variable domain (rest looked up from reference TRBV5-4 and TRBJ1-2): ETGVTQSPTHLIKTRGQQVTLRCSSQSGHNTVSWYQQALGQGPQFIFQYYREEENGRGNFPPRFSGLQFPNYSSELNVNALELDDSALYLCASSPTGTGRFGYTFGSGTRLTVV.